Listed below are T cell receptor beta chains from one sample, sequenced in a study of blood T cell repertoires in COVID-19. Clones were read by immunoSEQ multiplex PCR, and TCRdb kept only the in-frame ones, dropping some. The repertoire holds fewer than 200,000 clones, less than 90% seen once, with less than 25% in the top ten. Material for sequencing was peripheral blood. The receptors here all came from a man between 65 and 85 years old with active or convalescent COVID-19. The CDR3 runs from the conserved cysteine through the conserved F or W. A D gene is named only where the DNA matches it firmly. Clone sizes are given selectively: once, few, many, or a class where the clone is expanded.

j_call | clone_size | v_call | cdr3_length | d_call | cdr3_aa | cdr3_nt
TRBJ2-5 | - | TRBV18 | 15 | TRBD2 | CASSPQASGDGTQYF | TGTGCCAGCTCACCACAGGCTAGCGGGGACGGGACCCAGTACTTC
TRBJ2-5 | - | TRBV7-9 | 15 | TRBD1 | CASSRRTGGGETQYF | TGTGCCAGCAGTCGTAGGACAGGGGGTGGGGAGACCCAGTACTTC
TRBJ1-1 | - | TRBV29-1 | 16 | TRBD1 | CSAEGARIGSFRLEAF | TGCAGCGCCGAGGGGGCCAGGATAGGAAGCTTCCGGCTGGAAGCCTTT
TRBJ2-7 | - | TRBV11-1 | 14 | TRBD1 | CASSKTGGSYEQYF | TGTGCCAGCAGCAAGACAGGGGGTTCCTACGAGCAGTACTTC
TRBJ1-6 | - | TRBV15 | 14 | TRBD1 | CATSRDQGVSPLHF | TGTGCCACCAGCAGAGATCAGGGGGTCTCACCCCTCCACTTT
TRBJ1-1 | - | TRBV15 | 15 | - | CATSRGAAGGTEAFF | TGTGCCACCAGCAGAGGGGCGGCGGGTGGCACTGAAGCTTTCTTT
TRBJ2-7 | once | TRBV29-1 | 17 | TRBD2 | CSVEGTSGGTRSYEQYF | TGCAGCGTTGAAGGGACTAGCGGGGGGACCCGCTCCTACGAGCAGTACTTC
TRBJ1-2 | - | TRBV4-1 | 15 | - | CASSQPQGRAYGYTF | TGCGCCAGCAGCCAGCCACAGGGACGGGCCTATGGCTACACCTTC
TRBJ1-2 | once | TRBV5-4 | 15 | - | CASSLDPGKNYGYTF | TGTGCCAGCAGCTTGGATCCAGGGAAGAACTATGGCTACACCTTC
TRBJ1-1 | - | TRBV2 | 14 | TRBD1 | CASRPGTVNTEAFF | TGTGCCAGCAGGCCCGGGACAGTGAACACTGAAGCTTTCTTT
TRBJ2-2 | - | TRBV9 | 16 | - | CASSVLSGQNTGELFF | TGTGCCAGCAGCGTTCTAAGCGGGCAGAACACCGGGGAGCTGTTTTTT
TRBJ1-5 | - | TRBV2 | 15 | TRBD1 | CASSDGPGQGQPQHF | TGTGCCAGCAGTGATGGGCCGGGACAGGGGCAGCCCCAGCATTTT
TRBJ2-7 | - | TRBV21-1 | 14 | - | CASTTGQGLYEQYF | TGTGCCAGCACCACAGGACAGGGTCTATACGAGCAGTACTTC
TRBJ2-5 | - | TRBV9 | 13 | TRBD1 | CASTRTGQETQYF | TGTGCCAGCACGAGGACAGGGCAAGAGACCCAGTACTTC
TRBJ2-7 | - | TRBV7-6 | 16 | TRBD1 | CASSLALGTGGWEQYF | TGTGCCAGCAGCTTAGCGCTCGGGACAGGGGGTTGGGAGCAGTACTTC
TRBJ1-2 | - | TRBV7-3 | 15 | TRBD1 | CASSSGTVSSYGYTF | TGTGCCAGCAGCTCTGGGACAGTGTCAAGCTATGGCTACACCTTC
TRBJ1-1 | - | TRBV4-1 | 17 | TRBD1 | CASSPGQGRMMNTEAFF | TGCGCCAGCAGTCCCGGACAGGGGAGGATGATGAACACTGAAGCTTTCTTT
TRBJ2-3 | few | TRBV5-1 | 15 | TRBD1 | CASSRQGAGTDTQYF | TGCGCCAGCAGCCGACAGGGGGCTGGAACAGATACGCAGTATTTT
TRBJ1-1 | once | TRBV9 | 16 | TRBD1 | CASSVTTGQTNTEAFF | TGCGCCAGCAGCGTGACCACGGGACAGACGAACACTGAAGCTTTCTTT
TRBJ2-5 | - | TRBV29-1 | 12 | - | CSVGVGSETQYF | TGCAGCGTTGGCGTCGGGAGTGAGACCCAGTACTTC